This is a list of T cell receptor beta chains from one sample in a study of blood T cell repertoires in COVID-19. The protocol was immunoSEQ multiplex PCR, while the TCRdb copy is restricted to in-frame clones and leaves out a portion. The sample includes 70,000 or so clones, approximately 90% of them seen just once. Sequenced input: peripheral blood. All receptors come from a man in his 70s with active COVID-19. CDR3s include the opening cysteine and the closing phenylalanine or tryptophan. A D gene is named only where the DNA matches it firmly. Clone size is shown for a subset of rows, as once, few, many or a class of expanded clone.

D	length	V	J	size	CDR3	DNA
-	13	TRBV30	TRBJ2-6	once	CAWDSSGANVLTF	TGTGCCTGGGACAGCTCTGGGGCCAACGTCCTGACTTTC
TRBD2	17	TRBV5-4	TRBJ2-3	-	CASSQGLAGVIGDTQYF	TGTGCCAGCAGCCAGGGACTAGCGGGAGTGATAGGAGATACGCAGTATTTT
TRBD1	16	TRBV19	TRBJ2-7	-	CASREDGGQGRYEQYF	TGTGCCAGTAGGGAGGATGGGGGACAGGGGCGCTACGAGCAGTACTTC
TRBD1	16	TRBV3-1/TRBV3-2	TRBJ2-2	-	CASSYTGGAGTGELFF	TGTGCCAGCAGTTACACAGGGGGCGCGGGCACCGGGGAGCTGTTTTTT
-	17	TRBV4-3	TRBJ1-3	-	CASSQDPPRRGGNTIYF	TGCGCCAGCAGCCAAGATCCCCCCCGCAGGGGTGGAAACACCATATATTTT
TRBD1	16	TRBV4-2	TRBJ1-2	-	CASSQDGQGAAGGYTF	TGTGCCAGCAGCCAAGATGGGCAGGGGGCTGCGGGCGGCTACACCTTC
TRBD1	15	TRBV5-6	TRBJ2-4	-	CASSTRRGSRNIQYF	TGTGCCAGCAGCACGCGCAGGGGGTCCCGAAACATTCAGTACTTC
TRBD1	14	TRBV6-1	TRBJ2-7	-	CASSEAGTEYEQYF	TGTGCCAGCAGTGAAGCGGGGACAGAGTACGAGCAGTACTTC
TRBD1	14	TRBV29-1	TRBJ2-7	-	CSVRRGTGADEQYF	TGCAGCGTACGAAGGGGGACAGGGGCCGACGAGCAGTACTTC
-	13	TRBV6-1	TRBJ2-1	-	CASSELGDTLQFF	TGTGCCAGCAGTGAATTGGGGGACACACTCCAGTTCTTC
-	11	TRBV30	TRBJ1-2	-	CAWKVAAGHTF	TGTGCCTGGAAGGTGGCAGCAGGCCACACCTTC
TRBD1	14	TRBV19	TRBJ2-3	-	CASSIQGDTDTQYF	TGTGCCAGTAGTATACAGGGGGACACAGATACGCAGTATTTT
TRBD2	15	TRBV19	TRBJ2-5	-	CASSIGAGGWETQYF	TGTGCCAGTAGTATTGGAGCGGGAGGCTGGGAGACCCAGTACTTC
-	16	TRBV30	TRBJ1-3	-	CAWTPVGAGAGNTIYF	TGTGCCTGGACTCCCGTGGGGGCAGGGGCTGGAAACACCATATATTTT
-	15	TRBV6-1	TRBJ2-7	-	CASSEGASAIYEQYF	TGTGCCAGCAGTGAAGGGGCTAGCGCAATCTACGAGCAGTACTTC
-	17	TRBV18	TRBJ1-1	-	CASSPEGGIIGNTEAFF	TGTGCCAGCTCACCTGAGGGGGGGATTATAGGAAACACTGAAGCTTTCTTT
-	13	TRBV5-4	TRBJ2-5	-	CASSSQGGETQYF	TGTGCCAGCAGCTCACAGGGAGGGGAGACCCAGTACTTC
TRBD2	16	TRBV4-3	TRBJ2-1	-	CASSQDSGRGDNEQFF	TGCGCCAGCAGCCAAGATAGCGGGAGGGGTGACAATGAGCAGTTCTTC
-	16	TRBV30	TRBJ2-6	-	CAWSVPEPSGANVLTF	TGTGCCTGGAGTGTACCGGAGCCGTCTGGGGCCAACGTCCTGACTTTC
-	17	TRBV24-1	TRBJ1-5	-	CATSDGQLGGGNQPQHF	TGTGCCACCAGTGACGGACAACTCGGTGGGGGCAATCAGCCCCAGCATTTT
-	17	TRBV3-1/TRBV3-2	TRBJ1-3	-	CASSRRVGRGDGNTIYF	TGTGCCAGCAGCCGCCGGGTTGGTCGCGGGGATGGAAACACCATATATTTT
TRBD2	17	TRBV4-3	TRBJ2-3	-	CASSHRLAGGAADTQYF	TGCGCCAGCAGCCACCGACTAGCGGGAGGGGCAGCAGATACGCAGTATTTT
TRBD1	16	TRBV4-1	TRBJ1-2	-	CASSQEGTGVNYGYTF	TGCGCCAGCAGCCAAGAGGGGACAGGCGTAAACTATGGCTACACCTTC
-	13	TRBV28	TRBJ2-7	-	CASDRRPSYEQYF	TGTGCCAGCGACAGGAGGCCCTCCTACGAGCAGTACTTC
-	13	TRBV7-9	TRBJ2-3	-	CASSLPGSDTQYF	TGTGCCAGCAGCTTACCAGGGTCAGATACGCAGTATTTT
-	11	TRBV25-1	TRBJ2-7	once	CASSPNYEQYF	TGTGCCAGCAGTCCCAACTACGAGCAGTACTTC
TRBD1	15	TRBV5-1	TRBJ2-4	-	CASSPRDRRENIQYF	TGCGCCAGCAGCCCAAGGGACAGGCGGGAAAACATTCAGTACTTC
-	14	TRBV18	TRBJ2-5	-	CASSPQGRGETQYF	TGTGCCAGCTCACCTCAGGGCCGGGGGGAGACCCAGTACTTC
TRBD1	15	TRBV30	TRBJ1-2	-	CAWSGGPGGNYGYTF	TGTGCCTGGAGTGGGGGCCCAGGGGGCAACTATGGCTACACCTTC
TRBD2	13	TRBV29-1	TRBJ2-1	-	CSVRTGGNNEQFF	TGCAGCGTCCGTACGGGAGGCAACAATGAGCAGTTCTTC
TRBD1	16	TRBV6-2/TRBV6-3	TRBJ1-6	-	CASSPPTGSVDSPLHF	TGTGCCAGCAGTCCCCCGACAGGGTCGGTTGATTCACCCCTCCACTTT
-	14	TRBV15	TRBJ2-7	-	CATSRDLGGYEQYF	TGTGCCACCAGCAGAGATTTGGGGGGCTACGAGCAGTACTTC